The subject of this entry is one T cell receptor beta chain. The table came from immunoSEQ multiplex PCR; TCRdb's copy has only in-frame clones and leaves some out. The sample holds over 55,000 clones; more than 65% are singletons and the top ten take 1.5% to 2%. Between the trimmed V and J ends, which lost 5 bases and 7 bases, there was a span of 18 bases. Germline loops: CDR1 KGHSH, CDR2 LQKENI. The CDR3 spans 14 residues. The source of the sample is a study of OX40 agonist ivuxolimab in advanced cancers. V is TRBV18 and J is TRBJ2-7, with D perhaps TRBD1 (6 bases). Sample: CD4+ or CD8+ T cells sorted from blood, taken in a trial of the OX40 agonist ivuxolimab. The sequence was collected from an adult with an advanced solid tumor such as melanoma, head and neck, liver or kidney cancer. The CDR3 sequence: CASSSHPGTFEQYF. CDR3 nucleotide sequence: TGTGCCAGCTCATCTCATCCTGGGACATTTGAGCAGTACTTC. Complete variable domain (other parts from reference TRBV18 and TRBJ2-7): NAGVMQNPRHLVRRRGQEARLRCSPMKGHSHVYWYRQLPEEGLKFMVYLQKENIIDESGMPKERFSAEFPKEGPSILRIQQVVRGDSAAYFCASSSHPGTFEQYFGPGTRLTVT.